Below are 17 T cell receptor beta chains sequenced from a single sample in a study of blood T cell repertoires in COVID-19. The assay was immunoSEQ multiplex PCR, and TCRdb's table has in-frame clones only and misses some. The sample yields about 200,000 clones, 75% to 90% seen once. Sequenced input: PBMCs or T cells enriched from blood (not recorded which). These receptors originate from a man under 40 who had recovered from COVID-19.

The chain recombines TRBV9 with TRBJ2-1, with TRBD2 identical over 7 bases. Germline values: CDR1 SGDLS, CDR2 YYNGEE. The J segment lost 2 bases and the V segment lost 3 bases, leaving 5 bases of the junction unmatched. The CDR3 consists of 15 residues. The CDR3 DNA reads as TGTGCCAGCAGCGATCCGGGAGGTCCCTACAATGAGCAGTTCTTC. Its protein product is CASSDPGGPYNEQFF. Supplemented by reference TRBV9 and TRBJ2-1, the full variable domain reads DSGVTQTPKHLITATGQRVTLRCSPRSGDLSVYWYQQSLDQGLQFLIQYYNGEERAKGNILERFSAQQFPDLHSELNLSSLELGDSALYFCASSDPGGPYNEQFFGPGTRLTVL.

The V gene is TRBV5-6, the J gene TRBJ1-1, with 10 bases identical to TRBD1. The CDR3 sequence is 15 residues long. With V trimmed by 3 bases and J by 0 bases, 2 bases remained unmatched. CDR1 and CDR2 (germline): SGHDT, YYEEEE. CDR3 DNA: TGTGCCAGCAGCTGGGACAGGGGAATGAACACTGAAGCTTTCTTT. It specifies CASSWDRGMNTEAFF.

The rearrangement links TRBV7-9 to TRBJ2-7; 8 positions match TRBD1. In germline, CDR1 is SEHNR, CDR2 FQNEAQ (reference sequence). After removal of 1 base from V and 5 bases from J, the junction contained 7 bases not matched to a gene. The CDR3 is made up of 15 amino acids. The CDR3 DNA reads as TGTGCCAGCAGCTTAGTGGCAGGGGGCCGGAACGAGCAGTACTTC. Amino acid sequence: CASSLVAGGRNEQYF. The entire variable domain, with the rest obtained from reference TRBV7-9 and TRBJ2-7, is as follows: DTGVSQNPRHKITKRGQNVTFRCDPISEHNRLYWYRQTLGQGPEFLTYFQNEAQLEKSRLLSDRFSAERPKGSFSTLEIQRTEQGDSAMYLCASSLVAGGRNEQYFGPGTRLTVT.

The chain employs TRBV4-1 and TRBJ2-1, with no clear D. The ends were cut back, 4 bases at V and 0 bases at J, with 16 bases in the middle. The CDR3 is 17 residues long. Germline CDR1 is MGHRA and CDR2 is YSYEKL. The CDR3 region is CASSLGSGRSSYNEQFF. CDR3 nucleotide sequence: TGCGCCAGCAGCCTAGGATCAGGCCGATCCTCCTACAATGAGCAGTTCTTC.

The rearrangement joins TRBV2 to TRBJ2-5, with 7 bases aligning to TRBD1. V lost 7 bases to trimming and J lost 4 bases; unmatched junction nucleotides: 9. Germline CDR1 is SNHLY and CDR2 is FYNNEI. This CDR3 spans 14 amino acids. The chain's CDR3 is CASILRGLGETQYF. The CDR3 DNA reads TGTGCCAGCATCTTGAGGGGGCTCGGAGAGACCCAGTACTTC. The whole variable domain, remainder taken from reference TRBV2 and TRBJ2-5, is EPEVTQTPSHQVTQMGQEVILRCVPISNHLYFYWYRQILGQKVEFLVSFYNNEISEKSEIFDDQFSVERPDGSNFTLKIRSTKLEDSAMYFCASILRGLGETQYFGPGTRLLVL.

The V call is TRBV7-9, the J call TRBJ1-1; D call uncertain. V lost 2 bases and J lost 8, with 6 bases in between. Germline V gives CDR1 SEHNR, CDR2 FQNEAQ (reference sequence). This CDR3 spans 11 amino acids. CDR3 coding DNA: TGTGCCAGCAGCTTATCCAGGGAAGCTTTCTTT. This sequence encodes CASSLSREAFF. Full variable domain (outside the CDR3, taken from reference TRBV7-9 and TRBJ1-1): DTGVSQNPRHKITKRGQNVTFRCDPISEHNRLYWYRQTLGQGPEFLTYFQNEAQLEKSRLLSDRFSAERPKGSFSTLEIQRTEQGDSAMYLCASSLSREAFFGQGTRLTVV.

The V and J genes are TRBV5-1 and TRBJ2-3; TRBD2 matches 9 bases. CDR1 is SGHRS, CDR2 YFSETQ, per germline. There are 16 residues in the CDR3. V lost 3 bases, J lost 1 base, and 6 bases stayed unmatched. The chain's CDR3 is CASSSGSSGGTDTQYF. As DNA, the CDR3 is TGCGCCAGCAGCTCCGGATCTAGCGGGGGCACAGATACGCAGTATTTT.

The chain has TRBV2 and TRBJ1-5; D unresolved. CDR1 and CDR2 (germline): SNHLY, FYNNEI. This CDR3 has 14 residues. The V gene lost 0 bases and the J gene lost 3 bases, with 6 bases spanning the gap. The chain's CDR3 is CASSEAILNQPQHF. The CDR3 region has the DNA TGTGCCAGCAGTGAAGCTATACTCAATCAGCCCCAGCATTTT.

The CDR3 sequence: CASSWAGGLAKNIQYF. The CDR3 coding sequence is TGTGCCAGCAGCTGGGCAGGGGGCCTAGCCAAAAACATTCAGTACTTC. The V and J genes are TRBV7-2 and TRBJ2-4, with TRBD1 matching over 8 bases. V trimming: 4 bases; J trimming: 0 bases; junction bases outside the gene matches: 5. This CDR3 has 16 residues. Looked up from germline, CDR1 is SGHTA and CDR2 is FQGNSA.

The chain is built from TRBV7-9 and TRBJ2-7, with 7 bases lining up with TRBD2. Germline V gene data show CDR1 as SEHNR and CDR2 as FQNEAQ (reference sequence). The J segment lost 6 bases and the V segment lost 1 base, leaving 21 bases of the junction unmatched. CDR3 length equals 19 residues. The CDR3 loop reads CASSLVGTDYTGTTSEQYF. CDR3 sequence (DNA): TGTGCCAGCAGCTTAGTGGGGACCGATTATACCGGGACTACAAGCGAGCAGTACTTC.

V usage is TRBV19 and J usage is TRBJ1-2; TRBD1 is a possible D gene (5 bases). The CDR3 totals 16 residues. The V and J ends lost 0 bases and 5 bases respectively, with 16 bases between them. Germline V gene data show CDR1 as LNHDA and CDR2 as SQIVND (reference sequence). The CDR3: CASSIDHQGLTYGYTF. The DNA for the CDR3 is TGTGCCAGTAGTATAGATCATCAGGGATTGACGTATGGCTACACCTTC.

The count of this clone is one. This chain links TRBV10-1 with TRBJ2-3; 7 bases map to TRBD1. Germline assignment: CDR1 WNHNN and CDR2 SYGVQD (reference sequence). The V gene end was trimmed by 5 bases and the J gene end by 0 bases; junction bases not matched to a gene: 5. This CDR3 comprises 15 residues. The CDR3 sequence is CASSNNRGSTDTQYF. CDR3 bases: TGCGCCAGCAGTAACAACAGGGGAAGCACAGATACGCAGTATTTT.

The chain combines TRBV28 with TRBJ2-3; D ambiguous. CDR3 length: 11 amino acids. Germline CDR1 reads MDHEN; CDR2 reads SYDVKM. V gave up 1 base and J gave up 11 bases, with 7 bases separating them. The CDR3 region is CASSLFRVQYF. The CDR3 region has the DNA TGTGCCAGCAGTTTATTCCGAGTGCAGTATTTT.

The chain joins TRBV7-2 to TRBJ2-5; 12 bases align to TRBD2. The CDR3 runs to 16 residues. J lost 5 bases, V lost 3 bases, and 7 bases had no gene match. Germline V lookup: CDR1 SGHTA, CDR2 FQGNSA. Written as DNA, the CDR3 is TGTGCCAGCAGCTTGGCCTCTAGCGGGAGGGGGGAGACCCAGTACTTC. This encodes CASSLASSGRGETQYF.

V gene TRBV10-2 combines with J gene TRBJ1-4; no reliable D call. CDR1 and CDR2 (germline): WSHSY, SAAADI. Trimming took off 0 bases at V and 5 bases at J, with 10 bases between the two ends. This CDR3 has 15 residues. Here the CDR3 DNA reads TGCGCCAGCAGTGAGTCGTTTACGGTGAATGAAAAACTGTTTTTT. Amino acids: CASSESFTVNEKLFF.

J is TRBJ1-6 and V is TRBV13; the match to TRBD1 covers 11 bases. The CDR3 is 15 residues long. V trimming: 2 bases; J trimming: 16 bases; junction bases outside the gene matches: 10. Germline V gene sequence: CDR1 PRHDT, CDR2 FYEKMQ (reference sequence). CDR3 protein: CASSLRTGGLLKLHF. In DNA form, the CDR3 reads TGTGCCAGCAGCTTAAGGACAGGGGGCCTCCTTAAGCTCCACTTT.

V gene TRBV19 combines with J gene TRBJ2-4; 14 nucleotides agree with TRBD2. CDR1 is LNHDA, CDR2 SQIVND, per germline (reference sequence). Unmatched junction bases numbered 12, after V lost 2 bases and J lost 6 bases. The CDR3 has 19 amino acids. The CDR3 nucleotides read TGTGCCAGTAGTATATGGATCCCTTGGGGACTAGCGGGAGTAAACATTCAGTACTTC. Protein sequence: CASSIWIPWGLAGVNIQYF.